The source of this T cell receptor beta chain is a study of spatial heterogeneity in lung cancer. Time point defined: sample taken at primary tumor resection. Samples were donated by 72 untreated early-stage non-small cell lung cancer patients. Sequencing of whole RNA from tumor, nontumor lung or frozen PBMC involved no sorting. TCRdb re-analysed the 5' RACE reads in MiXCR, keeping a single row per CDR3 protein. Of 8,300 or so distinct CDR3 sequences in the sample, around 8.2% were seen once. Notes on the study in general: How many expanded intratumoral alpha and beta TCRs were present tracked the tumor mutation count, which was a count of nonsynonymous mutations.

CDR1 and CDR2 from the germline V gene are SGHAT and FQNNGV. J lost 5 bases, V lost 4 bases, and 3 bases had no gene match. The CDR3 length is 13 residues. In its sample, this clonotype was seen a few times. The antigen is not known. The sequence came from a male donor with early-stage non-small cell lung cancer. V and J are TRBV11-2 and TRBJ1-2, with TRBD1 matching 8 bases. This material consisted of lung tumor tissue, taken at surgery. CDR3 sequence (DNA): TGTGCCAGCAGCTCCGGACAGGGTTATGGCTACACCTTC. It yields the protein CASSSGQGYGYTF. Combining the CDR3 with reference TRBV11-2 and TRBJ1-2 gives the whole variable domain EAGVAQSPRYKIIEKRQSVAFWCNPISGHATLYWYQQILGQGPKLLIQFQNNGVVDDSQLPKDRFSAERLKGVDSTLKIQPAKLEDSAVYLCASSSGQGYGYTFGSGTRLTVV.